This T cell receptor (beta chain) was captured in a study of beta chain features in type 1 diabetes. TCRB transcripts that were expressed got sequenced, as all of the isolated RNA had been reverse transcribed. Some clones are missing from TCRdb's copy, which holds only in-frame ones; the method was immunoSEQ multiplex PCR. The top ten hold around 0.015% of the sample, which has approximately 330,000 clones, 8% to 13% seen once. Whole-study findings and limits: Patients with type 1 diabetes carried fewer insertions and had more deletions at their VDJ junctions. cDNA sequencing could over-represent cells with high TCR expression. When Type 1 diabetes patients were examined, their TCRB CDR3s proved moderately but significantly shorter in all four CD4+ subsets.

Averaging around 120 mL, one heparinised blood draw was given by each donor. As regards this clone: The antigen remains unidentified.

Sequencing was carried out using naive CD4+ T cells from blood. This TCR was sampled from a woman younger than 45 in good health.

The CDR3 nucleotides read TGTGCCAGCAGCTTAAATCCCCTGGCACCGCTAGCCAAAAACATTCAGTACTTC. Its translation: CASSLNPLAPLAKNIQYF. This sequence joins TRBV7-2 and TRBJ2-4; D ambiguous. The germline V gene has CDR1 SGHTA and CDR2 FQGNSA. The CDR3 sequence is 18 residues long. V lost 2 bases and J lost 0, with 17 bases in between.